These 26 T cell receptor beta chains came from one sample sequenced in a study of blood T cell repertoires in COVID-19. Sequenced by immunoSEQ multiplex PCR; TCRdb stores in-frame clones only, minus some. The table shows about 130,000 clones, with around 74% occurring only once. The sample consisted of peripheral blood. The receptor set was obtained from a man aged 55 to 70 with acute or convalescent COVID-19.

The rearrangement joins TRBV5-1 to TRBJ2-2; 8 nucleotides match TRBD1. This CDR3 spans 16 amino acids. Germline assignment: CDR1 SGHRS and CDR2 YFSETQ. Losses at the gene ends were 0 bases for V and 4 bases for J; bases not matched to a gene: 5. The CDR3 sequence is CASSLVAGGGTGELFF. In DNA form, the CDR3 reads TGCGCCAGCAGCTTGGTTGCAGGGGGCGGCACCGGGGAGCTGTTTTTT. The complete variable domain, with remaining parts taken from reference TRBV5-1 and TRBJ2-2, reads KAGVTQTPRYLIKTRGQQVTLSCSPISGHRSVSWYQQTPGQGLQFLFEYFSETQRNKGNFPGRFSGRQFSNSRSEMNVSTLELGDSALYLCASSLVAGGGTGELFFGEGSRLTVL.

CDR3 loop: CASSSQAGRRNQPQHF. DNA for the CDR3: TGTGCCAGCAGCTCTCAAGCGGGACGTCGCAATCAGCCCCAGCATTTT. The V gene is TRBV11-3, the J gene TRBJ1-5; D is possibly TRBD1 (5 bases). Deletions cut 4 bases from V and 2 bases from J, with 15 bases between. The CDR3 has 16 amino acids. Germline CDR1 reads SGHNT; CDR2 reads YENEEA. The complete variable domain, with remaining parts taken from reference TRBV11-3 and TRBJ1-5, reads EAGVVQSPRYKIIEKKQPVAFWCNPISGHNTLYWYLQNLGQGPELLIRYENEEAVDDSQLPKDRFSAERLKGVDSTLKIQPAELGDSAVYLCASSSQAGRRNQPQHFGDGTRLSIL.

This clone appeared a few times. The chain uses TRBV24-1 and TRBJ2-7; TRBD2 agrees at 13 bases. After removal of 4 bases from V and 0 bases from J, the junction contained 8 bases not matched to a gene. This CDR3 contains 18 residues. CDR1 is KGHDR and CDR2 is SFDVKD in the germline V gene. CDR3 coding DNA: TGTGCCACCAGTGACAAAAGGACTAGCGGGAGCCGCTCCTACGAGCAGTACTTC. Translation gives CATSDKRTSGSRSYEQYF.

A single count supports this clone. The chain uses TRBV6-6 and TRBJ2-7; maybe TRBD2 (6 bases). The CDR3 loop spans 13 amino acids. Germline V gene data show CDR1 as MNHNY and CDR2 as SVGAGI (reference sequence). V lost 7 bases to trimming and J lost 9 bases, with 19 bases between them. The CDR3 DNA follows: TGTGCCAGCACCCACGGACGCGCGGAGGGGCAGTACTTC. It encodes CASTHGRAEGQYF.

J is TRBJ2-1 and V is TRBV12-3 or TRBV12-4; D remains unclear. The CDR3 loop spans 12 amino acids. V lost 5 bases and J lost 10, with 12 bases in between. CDR3 loop: CASSLDGPEQFF. The CDR3 region has the DNA TGTGCCAGCAGTCTAGACGGTCCGGAGCAGTTCTTC.

V gene TRBV4-2 combines with J gene TRBJ2-3, with 11 nucleotides matching TRBD2. With V trimmed by 0 bases and J by 4 bases, 9 bases remained unmatched. This CDR3 is 18 amino acids long. CDR1 is LGHNA and CDR2 is YNFKEQ in the germline V gene. The DNA of the CDR3 is TGTGCCAGCAGCCAAGAAGGCAGAACTAGCGGGGGTGCAGATACGCAGTATTTT. It yields the protein CASSQEGRTSGGADTQYF.

DNA for the CDR3: TGTGCCACCAGCAGGGCTCCGGGAGGATTCGAAAAACTGTTTTTT. This gives the protein CATSRAPGGFEKLFF. V usage is TRBV15 and J usage is TRBJ1-4; D uncertain. CDR1 is LNHNV and CDR2 is YYDKDF in the germline V gene (reference sequence). V was trimmed by 3 bases and J by 8 bases, leaving 16 bases between them. This CDR3 comprises 15 residues.

The rearrangement uses TRBV9 and TRBJ2-1, with TRBD2 identical over 12 bases. CDR3 length equals 16 residues. The germline CDR1 and CDR2 sequences are SGDLS and YYNGEE. V shed 0 bases, J shed 6 bases, and the junction held 4 bases outside the gene matches. The CDR3 DNA follows: TGTGCCAGCAGCGTAGCTCCTAGCGGGAGGGCCAATGAGCAGTTCTTC. Translating it yields CASSVAPSGRANEQFF.

The chain links TRBV11-3 to TRBJ2-3; 7 positions agree with TRBD1. Germline-derived CDR1 and CDR2 are SGHNT and YENEEA. The CDR3 contains 15 residues. V trimming: 6 bases; J trimming: 0 bases; junction bases outside the gene matches: 6. The CDR3 nucleotides are TGTGCCAGCAGGGTACAGGGGTCGAGCACAGATACGCAGTATTTT. Translation: CASRVQGSSTDTQYF.

This chain joins TRBV27 and TRBJ1-2, with TRBD1 matching over 7 bases. Germline trimming cut 3 bases from V and 5 bases from J; bases unmatched to any gene: 18. CDR1 and CDR2 from the germline V gene are MNHEY and SMNVEV (reference sequence). This CDR3 contains 18 residues. The DNA of the CDR3 is TGTGCCAGCAGTTTTCGGTCGAGGGGGCCCCTGGAGGCTTATGGCTACACCTTC. Its protein is CASSFRSRGPLEAYGYTF.

This clone was detected ten times or more. The J gene is TRBJ2-7, the V gene TRBV9; no clear D. The germline CDR1 and CDR2 sequences are SGDLS and YYNGEE. With 0 bases removed from V and 2 bases from J, the gap between germline ends came to 9 bases. This CDR3 has 14 residues. The CDR3 spells CASSVGAGPYEQYF. In DNA, the CDR3 is TGTGCCAGCAGCGTAGGTGCAGGCCCCTACGAGCAGTACTTC.

This clone was seen more than once but under ten times. This rearrangement joins TRBV5-6 to TRBJ1-1, with 7 bases lining up with TRBD1. The V gene's germline CDR1 is SGHDT and CDR2 YYEEEE. CDR3 length equals 14 residues. V lost 4 bases to trimming and J lost 1 base; unmatched junction nucleotides: 4. CDR3 nucleotide sequence: TGTGCCAGCAGCCAAAGACAGGGGAACACTGAAGCTTTCTTT. As protein: CASSQRQGNTEAFF.

The chain combines TRBV11-2 with TRBJ2-7; 10 bases are a match to TRBD1. With 8 bases clipped from V and 3 bases from J, the junction kept 10 bases outside the gene matches. The CDR3 runs to 15 residues. The germline V gene encodes CDR1 SGHAT and CDR2 FQNNGV. The CDR3 loop is CASRRYRDRGYEQYF. CDR3 bases: TGTGCCAGCCGGAGGTACCGGGACAGGGGCTACGAGCAGTACTTC.

This sequence joins TRBV6-5 and TRBJ2-7; the match to TRBD1 covers 9 bases. CDR3 length: 13 residues. The germline gives CDR1 MNHEY, CDR2 SVGAGI. The ends lost 5 bases at V and 2 bases at J; junction bases unmatched: 1. The DNA of the CDR3 is TGTGCCAGCAGTAGGACAGGGGCCTACGAGCAGTACTTC. Translation gives CASSRTGAYEQYF.

The chain recombines TRBV7-7 with TRBJ2-5, with 11 bases matching TRBD2. Trimming at V came to 1 base and at J to 4 bases, leaving 2 bases not matched to a gene. The CDR3 is 15 amino acids. Per the germline V gene, CDR1 is SSHAT and CDR2 is FNYEAQ (reference sequence). CDR3 nucleotides: TGTGCCAGCAGCTTAGGGCTAGCGGGAGGAGAGACCCAGTACTTC. Protein sequence: CASSLGLAGGETQYF. Supplemented by reference TRBV7-7 and TRBJ2-5, the full variable domain reads GAGVSQSPRYKVTKRGQDVTLRCDPISSHATLYWYQQALGQGPEFLTYFNYEAQPDKSGLPSDRFSAERPEGSISTLTIQRTEQRDSAMYRCASSLGLAGGETQYFGPGTRLLVL.

The chain uses TRBV27 and TRBJ2-7; 12 positions agree with TRBD1. CDR1 MNHEY and CDR2 SMNVEV come from the germline V gene (reference sequence). This CDR3 is 15 amino acids long. Trimming took 3 bases from V and 6 from J; bases not matched to a gene: 6. The DNA of the CDR3 is TGTGCCAGCAGTTTCCGGGGACAGGGGGCATTCGAGCAGTACTTC. It is translated as CASSFRGQGAFEQYF.

The chain has TRBV3-1 (or the pseudogene TRBV3-2) and TRBJ2-5; D might be TRBD2 (6 bases). Trimming left V 4 bases short and J 3 bases short, with 9 bases between. Germline CDR1 reads LGHDT; CDR2 reads YNNKEL (reference sequence). The length of the CDR3 is 13 residues. CDR3 nucleotides: TGTGCCAGCAGCCCGGACTATAAAGAGACCCAGTACTTC. Translating it yields CASSPDYKETQYF.

The chain links TRBV7-3 to TRBJ2-3; tentatively, D is TRBD2 (6 bases). The CDR3 consists of 15 residues. Per germline, CDR1 SGHTA and CDR2 FQGTGA. V lost 2 bases and J 1 base, leaving 10 bases between the germline ends. CDR3 sequence: CASSLFPSGTDTQYF. The CDR3 region has the DNA TGTGCCAGCAGCTTATTTCCTAGCGGCACAGATACGCAGTATTTT.

This clone has only a few counts. The gene calls are TRBV9 and TRBJ2-1, with D unresolved. The germline V gene has CDR1 SGDLS and CDR2 YYNGEE. CDR3 length: 15 residues. V lost 0 bases, J lost 8 bases, and 15 bases lay in between. The CDR3 sequence: CASSVEARNSDEQFF. The CDR3 DNA reads as TGTGCCAGCAGCGTAGAGGCTAGAAATAGTGATGAGCAGTTCTTC.

The rearrangement joins TRBV30 to TRBJ2-3; a possible D gene is TRBD2 (5 bases). V was cut by 5 bases and J by 4 bases, with 10 bases left in between. Germline V gene data show CDR1 as GTSNPN and CDR2 as SVGIG (reference sequence). CDR3 length: 12 amino acids. The CDR3 region is CAWEEGSDTQYF. The CDR3 nucleotides are TGTGCCTGGGAAGAGGGTTCAGATACGCAGTATTTT.

Only a few counts were recorded for this clone. The chain is built from TRBV19 and TRBJ1-2; weak D call: TRBD1 (5 bases). CDR1 is LNHDA, CDR2 SQIVND, per germline (reference sequence). This CDR3 is built from 13 residues. Trimming cost V 3 bases and J 4 bases, with 9 bases left between them. This chain's CDR3 is CASSMQGGYGYTF. The CDR3 DNA reads as TGTGCCAGTAGTATGCAGGGTGGCTATGGCTACACCTTC.

This clone was counted once. V usage is TRBV3-1 (or the pseudogene TRBV3-2) and J usage is TRBJ1-4, with 7 nucleotides matching TRBD1. Germline loops: CDR1 LGHDT, CDR2 YNNKEL (reference sequence). CDR3 length: 16 amino acids. Trimming took 4 bases from V and 10 from J; bases not matched to a gene: 15. CDR3 sequence: CASSPYPGTVGGKLFF. In DNA, the CDR3 is TGTGCCAGCAGCCCATATCCGGGGACAGTGGGGGGAAAACTGTTTTTT.

This rearrangement joins TRBV5-6 to TRBJ1-6; D gene ambiguous. Germline V gives CDR1 SGHDT, CDR2 YYEEEE. V was shortened by 2 bases and J by 9 bases, with 15 bases between the two germline ends. The CDR3 sequence is 15 residues long. The CDR3 coding sequence is TGTGCCAGCAGCTTATTTTCCCTCGAGGGTTCACCCCTCCACTTT. It encodes CASSLFSLEGSPLHF.

The rearrangement joins TRBV2 to TRBJ2-2, with TRBD1 matching over 7 bases. The CDR3 is 15 residues long. Losses at the gene ends were 5 bases for V and 4 bases for J; bases not matched to a gene: 7. The germline V gene has CDR1 SNHLY and CDR2 FYNNEI. The CDR3, as DNA: TGTGCCAGCAGTATACAGGGGCGCGGCACCGGGGAGCTGTTTTTT. Protein: CASSIQGRGTGELFF.

This chain joins TRBV11-2 and TRBJ2-7; TRBD2 matches 14 bases. Trimming removed 5 bases from V and 6 bases from J; junction bases left unmatched: 3. The CDR3 consists of 14 residues. Germline-derived CDR1 and CDR2 are SGHAT and FQNNGV. CDR3 sequence: CASSQTSGRGEQYF. The CDR3 nucleotides are TGTGCCAGCAGCCAGACTAGCGGGAGGGGCGAGCAGTACTTC.

This clone was seen only a few times. The chain links TRBV19 to TRBJ2-1, with TRBD2 matching 15 bases. The trim removed 5 bases at V and 12 bases at J, leaving 11 bases unmatched. This CDR3 region has 16 residues. The germline V gene encodes CDR1 LNHDA and CDR2 SQIVND (reference sequence). CDR3: CASSPRTSGRVTLQFF. CDR3 DNA: TGTGCCAGTAGTCCTCGGACTAGCGGGAGGGTGACTTTGCAGTTCTTC.